These T cell receptor beta chains were read from a single sample in a study of T cells in Graves' hyperthyroidism and ophthalmopathy. TCRdb fed the multiplex PCR reads into MiXCR, producing one record per CDR3 protein. This table holds over 150,000 distinct CDR3 sequences, about 17% found once. Sequencing was carried out using blood. Receptors were obtained from a woman aged 50 to 60 with Graves' hyperthyroidism. Each CDR3 is given with its conserved first and last residue. D genes are given only for firm matches. For some rows the clone size is stated as once, few or many, or as a class when expanded; others skip it.

size	J	D	V	DNA	CDR3
NA	TRBJ2-5	NA	TRBV27	TGTGCCAGCAAGTTTAGTGGAGGACCTAAGACTAGTGTTTACTTC	CASKFSGGPKTSVYF
many	TRBJ2-3	NA	TRBV11-2	TGTGCCAGCAGCTTAGTTGGGCGGCCAGGACGGACAGATACGCAGTATTTT	CASSLVGRPGRTDTQYF
NA	TRBJ2-2	NA	TRBV12-3/TRBV12-4	TGTGCCAGCAAAAGCTACAGGGACACCGGGGAGCTGTTTTTT	CASKSYRDTGELFF
NA	TRBJ2-2	TRBD2	TRBV19	TGTGCCAGTAGTCCTGGACTAGCGGGAGGGAGGACCGGGGAGCTGTTTTTT	CASSPGLAGGRTGELFF
NA	TRBJ1-5	NA	TRBV4-1	TGCGCCAGCAGCCAAGATATTCCAGGTGATAGTTATCAGCCCCAGCATTTT	CASSQDIPGDSYQPQHF
many	TRBJ1-1	NA	TRBV5-1	TGCGCCAGCAGGATAGAGGGGAGGTCGAACACTGAAGCTTTCTTT	CASRIEGRSNTEAFF
few	TRBJ1-3	NA	TRBV5-1	TGCGCCAGCAGCTCAAACCACAGGGACCCTGGAAACACCATATATTTT	CASSSNHRDPGNTIYF
NA	TRBJ2-7	TRBD2	TRBV7-2	TGTGCCAGCAGCGGGAGACTAGCGGGAGGGCCTATAGCTTCCTACGAGCAGTACTTC	CASSGRLAGGPIASYEQYF
many	TRBJ1-3	NA	TRBV15	TGTGCCACCAGCAGCACCGTAACAGGGATTGGAAACACCATATATTTT	CATSSTVTGIGNTIYF
NA	TRBJ1-2	TRBD1	TRBV12-3/TRBV12-4	TGTGCCAGCACCCACAGGGGGGGCTACACCTTC	CASTHRGGYTF
NA	TRBJ1-1	NA	TRBV7-2	TGTGCCAGCAGCTTAGGGGCAGGGCGGGTAGAAGCTTTCTTT	CASSLGAGRVEAFF
NA	TRBJ1-2	NA	TRBV5-4	TGTGCCAGCAGCCCGGTCGGGGGGCTGGACTATGGCTACACCTTC	CASSPVGGLDYGYTF
many	TRBJ2-5	NA	TRBV20-1	TGCAGTGCCGGACTCAGGGTCGGACACTGGACCCAGTACTTC	CSAGLRVGHWTQYF
many	TRBJ1-5	TRBD1	TRBV20-1	TGCAGTGCAACAACAGGGGCTAATCAGCCCCAGCATTTT	CSATTGANQPQHF
many	TRBJ2-5	NA	TRBV7-9	TGTGCCAGCAGCTTCGGGTCGGGGGAGACCCAGTACTTC	CASSFGSGETQYF
NA	TRBJ2-1	NA	TRBV25-1	TGTGCCAGCAGTGATCCACAACCGACCGTAAGGGTCAATGAGCAGTTCTTC	CASSDPQPTVRVNEQFF
NA	TRBJ2-2	TRBD1	TRBV30	TGTGCCTGGAGTCAAGGGCAGGGGGCCACCGGGGAGCTGTTTTTT	CAWSQGQGATGELFF
NA	TRBJ2-5	NA	TRBV9	TGTGCCAGCAGCCCAGGTCTAGGGCCAGAGACCCAGTACTTC	CASSPGLGPETQYF